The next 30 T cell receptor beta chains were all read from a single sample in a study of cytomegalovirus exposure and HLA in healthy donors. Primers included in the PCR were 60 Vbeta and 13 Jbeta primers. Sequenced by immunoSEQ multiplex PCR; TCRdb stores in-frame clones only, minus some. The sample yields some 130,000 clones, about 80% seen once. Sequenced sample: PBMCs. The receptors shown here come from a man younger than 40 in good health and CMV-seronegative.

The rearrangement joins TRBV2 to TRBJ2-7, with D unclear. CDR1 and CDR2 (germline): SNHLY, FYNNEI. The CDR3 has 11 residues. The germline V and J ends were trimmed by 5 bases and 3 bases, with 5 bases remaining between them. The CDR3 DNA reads TGTGCCAGCAGTTCCCTCTACGAGCAGTACTTC. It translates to CASSSLYEQYF.

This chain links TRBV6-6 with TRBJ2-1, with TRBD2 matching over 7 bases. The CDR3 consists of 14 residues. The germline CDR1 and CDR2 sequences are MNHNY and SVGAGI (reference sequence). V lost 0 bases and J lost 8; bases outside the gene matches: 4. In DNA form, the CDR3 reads TGTGCCAGCAGTTACTCCGAGGGAGGGTATGAGCAGTTCTTC. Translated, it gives CASSYSEGGYEQFF.

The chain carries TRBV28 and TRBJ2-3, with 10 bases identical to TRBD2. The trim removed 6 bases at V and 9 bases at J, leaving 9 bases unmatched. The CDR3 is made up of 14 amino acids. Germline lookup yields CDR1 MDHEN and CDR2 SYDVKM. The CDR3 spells CASSLTSGIGTQYF. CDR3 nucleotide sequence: TGTGCCAGCAGCCTAACTAGCGGGATTGGAACGCAGTATTTT.

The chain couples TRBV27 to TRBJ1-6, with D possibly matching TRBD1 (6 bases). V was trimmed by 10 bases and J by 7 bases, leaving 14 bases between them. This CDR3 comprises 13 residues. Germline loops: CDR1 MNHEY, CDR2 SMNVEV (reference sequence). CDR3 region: CAIGTFRNSPLHF. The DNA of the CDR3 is TGTGCCATTGGGACATTCCGAAATTCACCCCTCCACTTT.

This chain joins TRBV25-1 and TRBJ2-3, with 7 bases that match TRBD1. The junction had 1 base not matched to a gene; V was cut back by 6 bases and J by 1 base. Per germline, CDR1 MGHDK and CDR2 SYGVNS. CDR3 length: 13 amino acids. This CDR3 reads CASRGTGTDTQYF. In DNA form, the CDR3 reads TGTGCCAGCAGGGGGACAGGCACAGATACGCAGTATTTT.

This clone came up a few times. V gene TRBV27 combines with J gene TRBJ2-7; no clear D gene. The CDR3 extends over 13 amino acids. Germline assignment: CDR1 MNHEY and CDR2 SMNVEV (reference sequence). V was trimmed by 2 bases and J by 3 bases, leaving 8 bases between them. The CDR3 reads CASSLLQNYEQYF. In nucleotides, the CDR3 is TGTGCCAGCAGTTTACTGCAGAACTACGAGCAGTACTTC.

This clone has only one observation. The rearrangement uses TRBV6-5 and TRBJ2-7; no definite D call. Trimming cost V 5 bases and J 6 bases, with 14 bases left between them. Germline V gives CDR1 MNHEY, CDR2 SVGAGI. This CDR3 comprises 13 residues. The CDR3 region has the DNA TGTGCCAGCAGTGCCTCGTTTTCCAGCGAGCAGTACTTC. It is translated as CASSASFSSEQYF.

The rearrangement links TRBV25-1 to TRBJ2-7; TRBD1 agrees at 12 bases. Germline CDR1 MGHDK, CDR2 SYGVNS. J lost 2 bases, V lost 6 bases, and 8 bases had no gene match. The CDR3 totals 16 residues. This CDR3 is CASSRWGQGAPYEQYF. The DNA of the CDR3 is TGTGCCAGCAGCCGATGGGGACAGGGGGCTCCCTACGAGCAGTACTTC.

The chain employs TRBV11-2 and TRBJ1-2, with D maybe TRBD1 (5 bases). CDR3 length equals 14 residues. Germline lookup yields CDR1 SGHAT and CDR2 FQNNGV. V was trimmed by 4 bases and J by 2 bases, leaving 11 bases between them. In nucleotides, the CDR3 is TGTGCCAGCAGCTCCTCACGGGGGAACTATGGCTACACCTTC. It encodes CASSSSRGNYGYTF. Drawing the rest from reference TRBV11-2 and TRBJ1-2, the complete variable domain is EAGVAQSPRYKIIEKRQSVAFWCNPISGHATLYWYQQILGQGPKLLIQFQNNGVVDDSQLPKDRFSAERLKGVDSTLKIQPAKLEDSAVYLCASSSSRGNYGYTFGSGTRLTVV.

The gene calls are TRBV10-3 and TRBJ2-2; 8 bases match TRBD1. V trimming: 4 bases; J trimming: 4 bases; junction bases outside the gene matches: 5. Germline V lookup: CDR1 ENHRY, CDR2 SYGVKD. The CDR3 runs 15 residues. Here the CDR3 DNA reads TGTGCCATCAGTGGGGCAGGGGGCTTCACCGGGGAGCTGTTTTTT. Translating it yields CAISGAGGFTGELFF.

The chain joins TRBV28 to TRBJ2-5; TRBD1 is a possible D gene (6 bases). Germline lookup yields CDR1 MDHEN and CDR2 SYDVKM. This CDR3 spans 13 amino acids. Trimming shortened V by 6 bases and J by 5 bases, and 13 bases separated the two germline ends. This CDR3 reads CASRIQGSETQYF. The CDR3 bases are TGTGCCAGCAGAATACAGGGCTCCGAGACCCAGTACTTC.

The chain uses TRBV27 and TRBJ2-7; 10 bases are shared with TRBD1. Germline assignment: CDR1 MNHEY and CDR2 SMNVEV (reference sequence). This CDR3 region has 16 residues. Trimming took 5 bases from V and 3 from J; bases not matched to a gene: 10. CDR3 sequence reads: CASSRKDRGRSYEQYF. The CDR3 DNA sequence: TGTGCCAGCAGTAGGAAAGACAGGGGGCGAAGCTACGAGCAGTACTTC.

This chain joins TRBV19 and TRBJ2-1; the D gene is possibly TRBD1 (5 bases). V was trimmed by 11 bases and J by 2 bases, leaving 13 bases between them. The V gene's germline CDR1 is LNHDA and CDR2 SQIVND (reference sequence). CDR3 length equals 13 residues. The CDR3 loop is CAGIFRAYNEQFF. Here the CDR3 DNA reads TGTGCCGGTATTTTCAGGGCCTACAATGAGCAGTTCTTC.

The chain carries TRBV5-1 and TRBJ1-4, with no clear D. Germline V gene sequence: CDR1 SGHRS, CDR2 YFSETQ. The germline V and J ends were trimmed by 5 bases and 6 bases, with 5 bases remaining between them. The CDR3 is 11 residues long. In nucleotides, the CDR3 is TGCGCCAGCAGGAGCCATGAAAAACTGTTTTTT. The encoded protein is CASRSHEKLFF.

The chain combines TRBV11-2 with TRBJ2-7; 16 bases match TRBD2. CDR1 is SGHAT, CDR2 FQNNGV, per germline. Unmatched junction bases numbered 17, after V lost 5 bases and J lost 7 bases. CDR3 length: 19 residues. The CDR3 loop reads CASSRGPPGLAGGPGEQYF. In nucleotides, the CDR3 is TGTGCCAGCAGCCGGGGGCCTCCGGGACTAGCGGGAGGGCCTGGGGAGCAGTACTTC.

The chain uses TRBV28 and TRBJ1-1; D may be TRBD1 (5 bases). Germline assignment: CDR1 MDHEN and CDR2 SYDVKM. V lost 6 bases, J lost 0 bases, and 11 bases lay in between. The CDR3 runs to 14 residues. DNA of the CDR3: TGTGCCAGCAGAAGGGGTCCTTTGAACACTGAAGCTTTCTTT. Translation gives CASRRGPLNTEAFF. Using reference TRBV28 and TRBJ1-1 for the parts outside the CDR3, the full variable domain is DVKVTQSSRYLVKRTGEKVFLECVQDMDHENMFWYRQDPGLGLRLIYFSYDVKMKEKGDIPEGYSVSREKKERFSLILESASTNQTSMYLCASRRGPLNTEAFFGQGTRLTVV.

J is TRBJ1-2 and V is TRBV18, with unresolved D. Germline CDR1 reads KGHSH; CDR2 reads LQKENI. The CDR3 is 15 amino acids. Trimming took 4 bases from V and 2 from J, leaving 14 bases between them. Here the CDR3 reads CASSLRGDGNYGYTF. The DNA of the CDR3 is TGTGCCAGCTCACTACGCGGGGATGGCAACTATGGCTACACCTTC.

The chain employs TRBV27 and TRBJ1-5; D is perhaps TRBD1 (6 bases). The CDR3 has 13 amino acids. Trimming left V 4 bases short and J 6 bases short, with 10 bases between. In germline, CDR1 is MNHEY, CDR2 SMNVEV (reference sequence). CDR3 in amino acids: CASSWGRGQPQHF. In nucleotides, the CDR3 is TGTGCCAGCAGTTGGGGCAGGGGTCAGCCCCAGCATTTT.

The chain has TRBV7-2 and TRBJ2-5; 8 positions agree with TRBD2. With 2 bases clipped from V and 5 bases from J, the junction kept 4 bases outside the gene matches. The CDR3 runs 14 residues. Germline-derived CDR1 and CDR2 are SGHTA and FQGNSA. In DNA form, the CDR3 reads TGTGCCAGCAGCTTATTCCGACTAGCGGAGACCCAGTACTTC. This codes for CASSLFRLAETQYF.

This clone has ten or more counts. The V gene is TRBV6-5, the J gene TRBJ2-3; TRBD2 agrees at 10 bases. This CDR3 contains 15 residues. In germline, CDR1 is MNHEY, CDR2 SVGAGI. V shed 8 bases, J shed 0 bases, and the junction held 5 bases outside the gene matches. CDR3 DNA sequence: TGTGCCAGCCACTCGACTAGCGGGAGCACAGATACGCAGTATTTT. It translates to CASHSTSGSTDTQYF.

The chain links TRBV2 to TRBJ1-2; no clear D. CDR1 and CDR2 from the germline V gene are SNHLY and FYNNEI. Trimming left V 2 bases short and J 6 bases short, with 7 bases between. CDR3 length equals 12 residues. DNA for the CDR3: TGTGCCAGCAGTGAAATCGGGGATGGCTACACCTTC. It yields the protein CASSEIGDGYTF.

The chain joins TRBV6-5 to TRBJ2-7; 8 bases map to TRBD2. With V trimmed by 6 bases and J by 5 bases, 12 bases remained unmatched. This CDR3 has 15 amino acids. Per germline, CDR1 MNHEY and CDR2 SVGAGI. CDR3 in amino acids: CASSRKRTSRNEQYF. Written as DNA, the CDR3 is TGTGCCAGCAGCCGCAAAAGGACTAGCCGAAACGAGCAGTACTTC.

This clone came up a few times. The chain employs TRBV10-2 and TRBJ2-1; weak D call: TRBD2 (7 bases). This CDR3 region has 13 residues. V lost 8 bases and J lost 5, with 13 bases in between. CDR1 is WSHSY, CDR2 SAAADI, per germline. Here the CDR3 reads CASRRGLNNEQFF. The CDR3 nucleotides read TGCGCCAGCCGCAGGGGACTAAACAATGAGCAGTTCTTC.

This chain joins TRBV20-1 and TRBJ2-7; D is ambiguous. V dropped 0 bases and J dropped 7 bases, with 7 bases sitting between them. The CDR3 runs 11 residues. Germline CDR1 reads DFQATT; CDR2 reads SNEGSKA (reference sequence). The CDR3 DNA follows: TGCAGTGCTAGAGAAGTGAGTGAGCAGTACTTC. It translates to CSAREVSEQYF.

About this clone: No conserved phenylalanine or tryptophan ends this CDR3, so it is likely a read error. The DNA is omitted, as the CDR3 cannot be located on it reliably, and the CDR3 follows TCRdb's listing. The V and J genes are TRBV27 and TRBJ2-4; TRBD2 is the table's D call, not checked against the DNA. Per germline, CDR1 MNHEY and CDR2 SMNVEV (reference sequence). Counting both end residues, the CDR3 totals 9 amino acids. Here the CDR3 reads CASSWTGRV.

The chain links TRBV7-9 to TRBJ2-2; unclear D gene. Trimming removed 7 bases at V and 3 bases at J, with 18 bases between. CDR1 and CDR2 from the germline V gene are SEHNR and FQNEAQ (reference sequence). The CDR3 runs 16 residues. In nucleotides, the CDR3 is TGTGCCAGCATCTCTGAAGGTAGACTCGACACCGGGGAGCTGTTTTTT. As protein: CASISEGRLDTGELFF.

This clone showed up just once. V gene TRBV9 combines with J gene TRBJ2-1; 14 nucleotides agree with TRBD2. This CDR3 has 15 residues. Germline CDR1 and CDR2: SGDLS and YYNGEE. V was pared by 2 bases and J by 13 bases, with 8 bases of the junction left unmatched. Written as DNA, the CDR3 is TGTGCCAGCAGCGTGCAGGGACTAGCGGGAGAGTCTCAGTTCTTC. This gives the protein CASSVQGLAGESQFF.

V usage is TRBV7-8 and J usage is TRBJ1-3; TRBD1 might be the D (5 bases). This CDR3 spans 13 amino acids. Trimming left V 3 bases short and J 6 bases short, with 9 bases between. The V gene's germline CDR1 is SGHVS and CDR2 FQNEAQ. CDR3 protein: CASSFGAKNTIYF. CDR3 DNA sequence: TGTGCCAGCAGCTTTGGGGCAAAAAACACCATATATTTT.

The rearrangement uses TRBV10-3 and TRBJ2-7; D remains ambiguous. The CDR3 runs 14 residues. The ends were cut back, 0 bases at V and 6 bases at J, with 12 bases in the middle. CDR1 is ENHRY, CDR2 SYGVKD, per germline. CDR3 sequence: CAISESGYPLEQYF. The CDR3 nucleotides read TGTGCCATCAGTGAGTCGGGCTACCCTCTCGAGCAGTACTTC.

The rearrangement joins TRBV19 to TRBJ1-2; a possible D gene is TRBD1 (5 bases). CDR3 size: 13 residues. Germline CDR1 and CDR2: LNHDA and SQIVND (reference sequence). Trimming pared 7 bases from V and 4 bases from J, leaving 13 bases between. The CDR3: CASKPQGGYGYTF. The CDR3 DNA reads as TGTGCCAGTAAGCCCCAGGGAGGCTATGGCTACACCTTC.